This TCR beta chain was recorded in a study of PD-1 blockade in mismatch repair-deficient tumors. As for the study in general: All were previously treated, progressing patients with approximately 11 mismatch repair-deficient cancer types. The study, taken as a whole, reports: After pembrolizumab, tumor-resident clones rose rapidly, then generally contracted before radiologic responses.

Mismatch repair deficiency was confirmed in all patients, by PCR or immunohistochemistry. The TCR-sequenced patients were a few responders to pembrolizumab. Remarks on this clone: Its antigen remains unknown.

Germline V CDR1 and CDR2: SGHNT, YYREEE (reference sequence). The ends were cut back, 1 base at V and 0 bases at J, with 4 bases in the middle. The CDR3 loop spans 13 amino acids. Profiled with immunoSEQ multiplex PCR; TCRdb holds only in-frame clones, not every one. The sample consists of around 130,000 clones, 88% of them appearing once. This chain uses TRBV5-4 with TRBJ1-1; D gene ambiguous. The starting material was peripheral blood, obtained approximately 71 weeks after starting pembrolizumab. The TCR was taken from an adult with mismatch repair-deficient cancer. CDR3 region: CASSLSMNTEAFF. The CDR3 region has the DNA TGTGCCAGCAGCTTGTCTATGAACACTGAAGCTTTCTTT.